Sequencing of this T cell receptor (beta chain) was carried out in a study of blood T cell repertoires in COVID-19. Source study methods: Cell counts per sample came from amplifying reference gene primers. Repertoires were generated with immunoSEQ multiplex PCR, while TCRdb's copy carries only in-frame clones and drops some. V and J calls and clone size are given by that table; D and trimming were obtained from the DNA. In the table there are a few hundred thousand clones, approximately 87% of which are singletons. Looked up from germline, CDR1 is SGHNT and CDR2 is YYREEE (reference sequence). This CDR3 has 18 amino acids. The V segment lost 0 bases and the J segment 6 bases; nucleotides outside the gene matches: 6.

The TCR originated in a man aged 55 to 69 who had recovered from COVID-19. Sequencing used peripheral blood. The V gene is TRBV5-4, the J gene TRBJ2-1; 16 nucleotides align to TRBD2. In DNA, the CDR3 is TGTGCCAGCAGCTTGGAAGGGACTAGCGGGAGGGCTTCCAATGAGCAGTTCTTC. Its translation is CASSLEGTSGRASNEQFF.